Listed below are T cell receptor beta chains from one sample, sequenced in a study of shared clonotypes between healthy human individuals. Libraries were prepared by immunoSEQ multiplex PCR; TCRdb keeps only in-frame clonotypes and omits some of them. This table holds about 640,000 clones, roughly 70% found once. Source material: memory CD4+ T cells sorted from blood. The receptors here all came from a woman in her twenties or thirties in good health. Each CDR3 is given with its conserved first and last residue. The D gene is left open where the match is weak.

>TRBD2|TRBJ2-3|TRBV18
CASSPTSGSTDTQYF
>TRBD2|TRBJ2-5|TRBV5-1
CASSIGTSGETQYF
>TRBD1|TRBJ2-1|TRBV13
CASSSPIRDRAFDNEQFF
>NA|TRBJ1-2|TRBV6-6
CASSSQIGGGYTF
>TRBD2|TRBJ2-1|TRBV11-2
CASSSQAGAPYNEQFF
>NA|TRBJ2-3|TRBV19
CASSSSGGTDTQYF
>NA|TRBJ1-3|TRBV4-1
CASSQATGPLFGNTIYF
>NA|TRBJ1-1|TRBV7-2
CASSLQRNTEAFF
>NA|TRBJ2-1|TRBV30
CACTISRGYNEQFF
>NA|TRBJ2-5|TRBV7-9
CASSERETQYF
>NA|TRBJ2-7|TRBV11-2
CASSLGAGIQYEQYF
>TRBD1|TRBJ2-7|TRBV15
CATSQRTGLRSEQYF
>NA|TRBJ1-4|TRBV6-6
CASKSGAANEKLFF
>TRBD1|TRBJ1-6|TRBV19
CASNRKGQGNSPLHF
>TRBD1|TRBJ2-2|TRBV25-1
CASSEAFGTGDTGELFF
>NA|TRBJ1-3|TRBV11-2
CASSPRWDTSGNTIYF
>NA|TRBJ2-4|TRBV30
CAWSVQGAKNIQYF
>TRBD2|TRBJ2-3|TRBV5-1
CASSWTSGRRADTQYF
>TRBD1|TRBJ1-5|TRBV7-2
CASSLATGGQPQHF
>TRBD2|TRBJ2-1|TRBV9
CASSVGLAAERHEQFF
>NA|TRBJ1-5|TRBV15
CATSRDGPQWPQHF
>NA|TRBJ2-5|TRBV11-2
CASSLDPYVTQYF
>NA|TRBJ2-2|TRBV12-1
CASSFPSGGYTGELFF
>TRBD1|TRBJ2-3|TRBV9
CASSAHRGSTDTQYF
>NA|TRBJ2-7|TRBV5-5
CASTQERAGLVPQYF
>TRBD2|TRBJ2-7|TRBV28
CASSSGAGGLHEQYF
>NA|TRBJ2-1|TRBV11-3
CASSLSSSFREKFF
>TRBD1|TRBJ1-2|TRBV28
CASRNRGANYGYTF